This TCR beta chain was sequenced during a study of low-dose radiotherapy and immunotherapy resistance in tumors. A word on this clonotype: A read error likely explains this, since a far larger clone differs by one base.

TRAV- and TRBV-specific primers were used for first-strand cDNA, which covered alpha and beta chains. It was with a constant-region primer and a V-primer adapter that TCRs were amplified over around 19 PCR cycles. Using its own MiXCR run on the reads, TCRdb lists one record per CDR3 protein. The repertoire holds approximately 91,000 distinct CDR3 sequences, with roughly 19% as singletons. Time point denoted: after trial treatment. Treatment in this sample: LDRT plus nivolumab, ipilimumab, low-dose cyclophosphamide and aspirin (RACIN trial). J gave up 10 bases and V 6 bases, and 9 bases lay outside the gene matches. This CDR3 is 13 amino acids long. Germline loops: CDR1 MNHEY, CDR2 SVGAGI.

J is TRBJ2-7 and V is TRBV6-5; 10 nucleotides line up with TRBD2. The clonotype originates from a female donor with ovarian cancer. The material sequenced was PBMCs, taken after low-dose radiotherapy plus immunotherapy. The CDR3 DNA reads as TGTGCCAGCAGCCTAGCGGGAGCACCGGGCCAGTACTTC. Translation gives CASSLAGAPGQYF.